This T cell receptor beta chain was profiled in a study of cytomegalovirus exposure and HLA in healthy donors. V trimming: 5 bases; J trimming: 6 bases; junction bases outside the gene matches: 3. The CDR3 has 12 residues. The germline CDR1 and CDR2 sequences are LNHDA and SQIVND (reference sequence). PCR used 60 Vbeta primers and 13 Jbeta primers. The table came from immunoSEQ multiplex PCR; TCRdb's copy has only in-frame clones and leaves some out. The listing records roughly 80,000 clones. The rearrangement joins TRBV19 to TRBJ1-1; TRBD1 matches 7 bases. Material for sequencing was PBMCs. This TCR was recovered from a woman in her twenties or thirties in good health and CMV-seronegative. CDR3 residues: CASSPGQAEAFF. DNA of the CDR3: TGTGCCAGTAGTCCCGGACAGGCTGAAGCTTTCTTT.